This passage covers 4 T cell receptor beta chains from one sample sequenced in a study of STAT3 mutations in large granular lymphocyte leukemia. Study-wide results and caveats: Every T-cell large granular lymphocyte leukemia patient had at least one immunodominant TCR beta clonotype.

The assay was immunoSEQ multiplex PCR, and TCRdb's table has in-frame clones only and misses some. Of about 2,600 clones in the sample, around 32% were seen once. Their recognized antigens are unknown. Sequenced sample: PBMCs. These receptors originate from a human donor with T large granular lymphocyte leukemia. Some clones in this sample may be carry-over from other donors' samples.

V is TRBV7-9 and J is TRBJ2-7; D is uncertain. This CDR3 contains 13 residues. V was shortened by 0 bases and J by 4 bases, with 7 bases between the two germline ends. The germline gives CDR1 SEHNR, CDR2 FQNEAQ (reference sequence). CDR3: CASSLAPNYEQYF. The CDR3 bases are TGTGCCAGCAGCTTAGCGCCAAATTACGAGCAGTACTTC.

The chain is built from TRBV29-1 and TRBJ2-7, with D possibly being TRBD2 (6 bases). This CDR3 is 15 amino acids long. V lost 7 bases, J lost 4 bases, and 23 bases lay in between. The germline V gene has CDR1 SQVTM and CDR2 ANQGSEA. For the CDR3, the DNA is TGCAGCGGGGAGCGACGGGAGAGCTCTGATTACGAGCAGTACTTC. Protein: CSGERRESSDYEQYF.

V and J are TRBV30 and TRBJ1-2; perhaps TRBD1 as D (6 bases). The V and J ends lost 2 bases and 7 bases respectively, with 8 bases between them. The CDR3 extends over 11 amino acids. CDR1 and CDR2 from the germline V gene are GTSNPN and SVGIG (reference sequence). CDR3 DNA sequence: TGTGCCTGGAGTAGGGGGGGTGGCTACACCTTC. It is translated as CAWSRGGGYTF.

The rearrangement links TRBV5-1 to TRBJ2-5; D may be TRBD2 (6 bases). The CDR3 spans 14 residues. Germline CDR1 is SGHRS and CDR2 is YFSETQ. Trimming removed 3 bases at V and 2 bases at J, with 11 bases between. Here the CDR3 reads CASSSSGFQETQYF. DNA for the CDR3: TGCGCCAGCAGCTCCAGCGGGTTTCAAGAGACCCAGTACTTC.